A selection of T cell receptor beta chains follows, all from one sample in a study of blood T cell repertoires in COVID-19. Profiling relied on immunoSEQ multiplex PCR, and the TCRdb table lists in-frame clones only, not all of them. The sample lists about 67,000 clones, more than 75% seen once, with approximately 6% in the top ten. Source material: peripheral blood. The source is a woman aged 55 to 70 with acute or convalescent COVID-19. Each CDR3 is given with its conserved first and last residue. D genes are given only for firm matches. Only some rows state a clone size, as once, few, many or a class for expanded clones.

CDR3aa	CDR3nt	abundance	d_gene	len	v_gene	j_gene
CASAAPGLYGYTF	TGTGCCAGCGCAGCCCCCGGACTCTATGGCTACACCTTC	-	-	13	TRBV27	TRBJ1-2
CASSQVNDRATGELFF	TGCGCCAGCAGCCAAGTAAACGACAGGGCCACCGGGGAGCTGTTTTTT	once	TRBD1	16	TRBV4-1	TRBJ2-2
CASSLEGRPGDSPLHF	TGCGCCAGCAGCTTGGAGGGCCGACCGGGGGATTCACCCCTCCACTTT	-	-	16	TRBV5-1	TRBJ1-6
CAISENARRPGANVLTF	TGTGCCATCAGTGAGAACGCTAGGAGGCCTGGGGCCAACGTCCTGACTTTC	-	-	17	TRBV10-3	TRBJ2-6
CATSSYRGRETQYF	TGTGCCACCAGCAGCTACAGGGGCAGGGAGACCCAGTACTTC	-	TRBD1	14	TRBV15	TRBJ2-5
CASSSDRADTQYF	TGTGCCAGCAGCTCGGACAGGGCAGATACGCAGTATTTT	-	TRBD1	13	TRBV12-3/TRBV12-4	TRBJ2-3
CASSLVGRGSTEAFF	TGTGCCAGCAGTTTAGTAGGCAGGGGATCGACTGAAGCTTTCTTT	-	-	15	TRBV28	TRBJ1-1
CASSIEIAGEQFF	TGTGCCAGTAGTATCGAAATAGCCGGTGAGCAGTTCTTC	-	-	13	TRBV19	TRBJ2-1
CASGPRLAVTDTQYF	TGCGCCAGCGGACCTAGGCTAGCGGTCACAGATACGCAGTATTTT	-	TRBD2	15	TRBV4-1	TRBJ2-3
CASSLSKSGYGYTF	TGTGCCAGCAGTTTGTCGAAATCGGGCTATGGCTACACCTTC	-	-	14	TRBV6-5	TRBJ1-2
CASSFLGGEDGYTF	TGTGCCAGCAGTTTTTTAGGGGGGGAGGATGGCTACACCTTC	once	-	14	TRBV25-1	TRBJ1-2
CASSLEVGGYEQYF	TGTGCCAGCAGCTTAGAGGTCGGGGGATACGAGCAGTACTTC	-	-	14	TRBV7-3	TRBJ2-7
CASSQADKRGSSAEAFF	TGCGCCAGCAGCCAAGCGGACAAGCGGGGTAGTAGCGCTGAAGCTTTCTTT	-	-	17	TRBV4-1	TRBJ1-1
CASSLRTGLTEAFF	TGTGCCAGCAGCTTGAGGACAGGGTTGACTGAAGCTTTCTTT	-	TRBD1	14	TRBV7-2	TRBJ1-1